This T cell receptor beta chain was identified during a study of blood T cell repertoires in COVID-19. Study at large: Some COVID-19 samples were acute and others convalescent; all came from the United States, Italy and Spain.

Germline CDR1 and CDR2: GTSNPN and SVGIG (reference sequence). Unmatched junction bases numbered 4, after V lost 1 base and J lost 2 bases. The CDR3 consists of 14 residues. Enrolled through a virtual design, the participants were between roughly 18 and 100 years of age and came from 24 US areas. Assignments of participants to cohorts depended upon their own reported clinical history. Method: immunoSEQ multiplex PCR; TCRdb's copy keeps in-frame clones and lacks some. The profile shows about 170,000 clones, around 89% of them singletons. The receptor's source is a woman aged 18-29 years who had recovered from COVID-19. The gene calls are TRBV30 and TRBJ1-2, with 7 positions matching TRBD1. The sample taken for sequencing was PBMCs or T cells enriched from blood (not recorded which). The CDR3 region is CAWSDKTGNYGYTF. CDR3 nucleotide sequence: TGTGCCTGGAGTGATAAGACAGGGAACTATGGCTACACCTTC.